Below, 20 T cell receptor beta chains from the same sample are listed, as sequenced in a study of T cell repertoires in cytomegalovirus infection. TCRdb re-called the reads through MiXCR, storing one row per CDR3 protein. The table has some 270,000 distinct CDR3 sequences, about 15% seen once. What was sequenced was CD8+ T cells from PBMCs. All receptors derive from a human donor in good health (CMV status not recorded). Some clones in this sample may be carry-over from other donors' samples.

This clonotype appeared a single time. The chain is built from TRBV6-5 and TRBJ2-7; TRBD2 agrees at 13 bases. J lost 2 bases, V lost 5 bases, and 3 bases had no gene match. Germline V gene data show CDR1 as MNHEY and CDR2 as SVGAGI. This CDR3 region has 15 residues. The CDR3 sequence: CASSMGLAGTYEQYF. Here the CDR3 DNA reads TGTGCCAGCAGTATGGGACTAGCGGGGACCTACGAGCAGTACTTC.

The rearrangement links TRBV6-2 or TRBV6-3 to TRBJ2-7, with D tentatively TRBD2 (6 bases). This CDR3 contains 15 residues. Germline-derived CDR1 and CDR2 are MNHEY and SVGEGT. V lost 0 bases, J lost 2 bases, and 11 bases lay in between. The CDR3 sequence is CASSYSGGATYEQYF. As DNA, the CDR3 is TGTGCCAGCAGTTACTCCGGGGGTGCTACCTACGAGCAGTACTTC.

The chain combines TRBV15 with TRBJ2-3; 9 nucleotides line up with TRBD1. The germline V gene has CDR1 LNHNV and CDR2 YYDKDF (reference sequence). CDR3 length equals 16 residues. V dropped 5 bases and J dropped 2; count of bases not matched to a gene: 8. The CDR3 spells CATSPRTGESTDTQYF. CDR3 nucleotides: TGTGCCACCAGCCCACGGACAGGGGAATCCACAGATACGCAGTATTTT.

This clonotype has a handful of counts. This chain links TRBV7-9 with TRBJ1-2, with D possibly TRBD1 on 6 matching bases. The CDR3 has 14 amino acids. Germline lookup yields CDR1 SEHNR and CDR2 FQNEAQ (reference sequence). The germline V and J ends were trimmed by 4 bases and 0 bases, with 9 bases remaining between them. The DNA of the CDR3 is TGTGCCAGCAGCTCAGGGGCGCCTAACTATGGCTACACCTTC. Translation: CASSSGAPNYGYTF.

This sequence joins TRBV12-3 or TRBV12-4 and TRBJ1-5, with TRBD1 as a possible D gene (6 bases). The CDR3 is made up of 13 amino acids. V gave up 8 bases and J gave up 4 bases, with 12 bases separating them. The CDR3 DNA follows: TGTGCCAGCCAGGGGCACCTGAATCAGCCCCAGCATTTT. Translating gives CASQGHLNQPQHF.

This clonotype was counted many times. This sequence joins TRBV7-2 and TRBJ1-3; perhaps TRBD1 as D (5 bases). Trimming removed 5 bases at V and 0 bases at J, with 8 bases between. This CDR3 comprises 14 residues. Germline V gives CDR1 SGHTA, CDR2 FQGNSA. The CDR3 region has the DNA TGTGCCAGCAGCGCAGACAGCTCTGGAAACACCATATATTTT. Translating gives CASSADSSGNTIYF. Supplemented by reference TRBV7-2 and TRBJ1-3, the full variable domain reads GAGVSQSPSNKVTEKGKDVELRCDPISGHTALYWYRQSLGQGLEFLIYFQGNSAPDKSGLPSDRFSAERTGGSVSTLTIQRTQQEDSAVYLCASSADSSGNTIYFGEGSWLTVV.

This clonotype occurred a few times. DNA for the CDR3: TGTGCCAGCAGTTACTCCGGGGGGGCCGGGGAGACCCAGTACTTC. Translating gives CASSYSGGAGETQYF. The rearrangement uses TRBV6-5 and TRBJ2-5, with 8 bases that match TRBD2. The germline V gene encodes CDR1 MNHEY and CDR2 SVGAGI. The J segment lost 5 bases and the V segment lost 0 bases, leaving 5 bases of the junction unmatched. This CDR3 spans 15 amino acids.

This clonotype was seen at least ten times. The J gene is TRBJ1-1, the V gene TRBV19, with a tentative D call TRBD1 (5 bases). V shed 5 bases and J shed 5 bases, with 15 bases lying between them. The V gene's germline CDR1 is LNHDA and CDR2 SQIVND (reference sequence). CDR3 length equals 14 residues. The DNA for the CDR3 is TGTGCCAGTAGTTCGACAGCCGGAGAAACTGAAGCTTTCTTT. This gives the protein CASSSTAGETEAFF. Complete variable domain (other parts from reference TRBV19 and TRBJ1-1): DGGITQSPKYLFRKEGQNVTLSCEQNLNHDAMYWYRQDPGQGLRLIYYSQIVNDFQKGDIAEGYSVSREKKESFPLTVTSAQKNPTAFYLCASSSTAGETEAFFGQGTRLTVV.

The rearrangement uses TRBV7-2 and TRBJ2-5, with 11 bases matching TRBD2. This CDR3 comprises 16 residues. The trim removed 5 bases at V and 7 bases at J, leaving 12 bases unmatched. Germline V lookup: CDR1 SGHTA, CDR2 FQGNSA. The CDR3 here is CASSPIAGGPGGTQYF. The CDR3 DNA sequence: TGTGCCAGCAGCCCGATAGCGGGAGGGCCCGGAGGGACCCAGTACTTC. Full variable domain (missing parts from reference TRBV7-2 and TRBJ2-5): GAGVSQSPSNKVTEKGKDVELRCDPISGHTALYWYRQSLGQGLEFLIYFQGNSAPDKSGLPSDRFSAERTGGSVSTLTIQRTQQEDSAVYLCASSPIAGGPGGTQYFGPGTRLLVL.

This clonotype was recorded a few times. The chain couples TRBV7-9 to TRBJ2-1; D may correspond to TRBD1 or TRBD2 (6 bases each). The CDR3 runs to 11 residues. With 5 bases removed from V and 10 bases from J, the gap between germline ends came to 9 bases. Germline CDR1 is SEHNR and CDR2 is FQNEAQ (reference sequence). CDR3 in DNA: TGTGCCAGCAGCGGGGGGACAGAGCAGTTCTTC. It encodes CASSGGTEQFF.

This clonotype was detected a few times. The rearrangement joins TRBV6-6 to TRBJ1-6; D remains ambiguous. CDR3 length: 15 amino acids. CDR1 and CDR2 (germline): MNHNY, SVGAGI (reference sequence). Trimming removed 3 bases at V and 0 bases at J, with 6 bases between. For the CDR3, the DNA is TGTGCCAGCAGTTATGAGGGCTCCTATAATTCACCCCTCCACTTT. Translated, it gives CASSYEGSYNSPLHF.

CDR3 sequence reads: CASSQVQTDFYGYTF. The CDR3 DNA is TGTGCCAGCAGCCAAGTCCAGACAGACTTCTATGGCTACACCTTC. This chain links TRBV14 with TRBJ1-2; a weak D match, TRBD1 (5 bases). The V end was cut by 1 base, the J end by 4 bases, with 13 bases between. The length of the CDR3 is 15 residues. Per germline, CDR1 SGHDN and CDR2 FVKESK.

The table lists this clonotype with many counts. The chain couples TRBV5-1 to TRBJ2-7, with a weak D call TRBD2 (7 bases). CDR3 size: 14 residues. Trimming removed 6 bases at V and 3 bases at J, with 16 bases between. Germline values: CDR1 SGHRS, CDR2 YFSETQ. CDR3 coding DNA: TGCGCCAGCACGTTTTCCGGGGGGCACTACGAGCAGTACTTC. Amino acids: CASTFSGGHYEQYF.

A word on this clonotype: This sequence may be a read error, since a much larger clone differs from it by one base. The chain combines TRBV7-6 with TRBJ1-1, with D hard to call. This CDR3 is 17 amino acids long. CDR1 and CDR2 (germline): SGHVS, FNYEAQ. V lost 5 bases, J lost 1 base, and 20 bases lay in between. The CDR3 region has the DNA TGTGCCAGCAGCCCCTCTCATCTGCCTTTGGGGAACACTGAAGCTTTCTTT. This sequence encodes CASSPSHLPLGNTEAFF.

This clonotype was seen ten or more times. V gene TRBV7-6 combines with J gene TRBJ2-2; no clear D. The germline CDR1 and CDR2 sequences are SGHVS and FNYEAQ. Trimming stripped 5 bases from V and 0 bases from J, with 19 bases between. This CDR3 has 18 residues. CDR3 in amino acids: CASSRTVATITNTGELFF. CDR3 nucleotide sequence: TGTGCCAGCAGCCGGACGGTCGCAACCATAACGAACACCGGGGAGCTGTTTTTT.

This sequence joins TRBV4-3 and TRBJ1-2; 8 bases fit TRBD1. The V gene end was trimmed by 6 bases and the J gene end by 4 bases; junction bases not matched to a gene: 10. Looked up from germline, CDR1 is LGHNA and CDR2 is YSLEER. CDR3 length: 15 amino acids. CDR3 sequence (DNA): TGCGCCAGCAGGCCCGGAGGACAGGGTAGCTATGGCTACACCTTC. Translation gives CASRPGGQGSYGYTF.

Comments on this clonotype: A read error may be the cause here, since a much bigger clone is one base away. The final CDR3 position lacks the conserved phenylalanine or tryptophan, pointing to a likely read error. This chain connects TRBV6-1 to TRBJ2-7; 8 nucleotides agree with TRBD1. Germline V gene data show CDR1 as MNHNS and CDR2 as SASEGT. This CDR3 has 18 residues. The V and J ends lost 5 bases and 2 bases, in that order; junction bases with no gene match: 17. The CDR3 DNA is TGTGCCAGCAGTCCTAATCGATCACGGGACAGGCAGACCTACGAGCAGTACTTA. Protein product: CASSPNRSRDRQTYEQYL.

V usage is TRBV5-6 and J usage is TRBJ1-2; D unresolved. CDR1 and CDR2 from the germline V gene are SGHDT and YYEEEE. The CDR3 totals 17 residues. Trimming cost V 0 bases and J 3 bases, with 18 bases left between them. The DNA for the CDR3 is TGTGCCAGCAGCTTGGAAATAGCGGGCGGCGAGGACTATGGCTACACCTTC. Translation: CASSLEIAGGEDYGYTF.

This chain uses TRBV27 with TRBJ2-5; D is possibly TRBD2 (5 bases). The length of the CDR3 is 14 residues. V lost 4 bases, J lost 1 base, and 10 bases lay in between. CDR1 and CDR2 (germline): MNHEY, SMNVEV (reference sequence). CDR3 nucleotide sequence: TGTGCCAGCAGTTCGGGGATCCCCCAAGAGACCCAGTACTTC. Protein: CASSSGIPQETQYF.

This clonotype has at least ten counts. This chain connects TRBV11-1 to TRBJ1-1, with unresolved D. There are 10 residues in the CDR3. Trimming removed 5 bases from V and 7 bases from J, with 5 bases in between. Germline-derived CDR1 and CDR2 are SGHAT and FQDESV (reference sequence). CDR3 amino acids: CASSPHEAFF. Written as DNA, the CDR3 is TGTGCCAGCAGCCCTCATGAAGCTTTCTTT.